The clone carrying this T cell receptor (beta chain) was picked up a small number of times. The data stem from a study of T cells after yellow fever vaccination. 5'RACE template switching produced TCR cDNA carrying a universal primer site and UMIs. TCRdb re-called the 5' RACE reads through MiXCR, storing one row per CDR3 protein. The sample holds approximately 450,000 distinct CDR3 sequences, approximately 19% seen once. V gave up 3 bases and J gave up 1 base; unmatched junction bases: 2. CDR1 is SEHNR, CDR2 FQNEAQ, per germline (reference sequence). This CDR3 region has 15 residues. The rearrangement links TRBV7-9 to TRBJ2-3; 9 nucleotides agree with TRBD2. The source is a man between 18 and 35 years old who received the YFV17D yellow fever vaccine. Sequencing used PBMCs, obtained before the yellow fever booster vaccination. The CDR3 DNA sequence: TGTGCCAGCAGCTTCTGGACTAGCGGCACAGATACGCAGTATTTT. Its translation is CASSFWTSGTDTQYF.